Listed below are T cell receptor beta chains from one sample, sequenced in a study of cytotoxic CD8 clonotypes in ibrutinib-treated CLL. Sequencing was performed with immunoSEQ multiplex PCR; in TCRdb, only in-frame clones are kept and a portion is missing. The sample consists of about 150,000 clones, approximately 80% of them appearing once. The sample here was PBMCs, taken after 24 months of ibrutinib treatment. These receptors all stem from a human donor with chronic lymphocytic leukemia. Both conserved end residues are trimmed from each CDR3.

j_call: TRBJ1-1; v_call: TRBV28; cdr3_aa: ASSLGGTWNTEAF
j_call: TRBJ2-5; v_call: TRBV10-3; cdr3_aa: AISQDTEETQY
j_call: TRBJ2-1; v_call: TRBV11-2; cdr3_aa: ASSLEREAHNEQF
j_call: TRBJ2-7; v_call: TRBV18; cdr3_aa: ASSSPPGSYEQY
j_call: TRBJ2-1; v_call: TRBV4-3; cdr3_aa: ASSQEGTSPYNEQF
j_call: TRBJ2-3; v_call: TRBV5-1; cdr3_aa: ASSWAGRNTDTQY
j_call: TRBJ2-3; v_call: TRBV6-4; cdr3_aa: ASSDSRGDTQY
j_call: TRBJ1-1; v_call: TRBV7-6; cdr3_aa: ASSPTTAQAF
j_call: TRBJ1-1; v_call: TRBV6-5; cdr3_aa: ASSYSTLQERTEAF
j_call: TRBJ2-1; v_call: TRBV7-2; cdr3_aa: ASSPWAVGEQF
j_call: TRBJ2-1; v_call: TRBV6-6; cdr3_aa: ASTPREQF
j_call: TRBJ1-6; v_call: TRBV7-3; cdr3_aa: ASSQRAVRMYNSPLH
j_call: TRBJ2-1; v_call: TRBV7-3; cdr3_aa: ASSLISRAGRSDEQF
j_call: TRBJ1-2; v_call: TRBV7-2; cdr3_aa: ASSATGQSNYGYT
j_call: TRBJ2-2; v_call: TRBV6-6; cdr3_aa: ASSRTGAGTGELF
j_call: TRBJ2-7; v_call: TRBV5-1; cdr3_aa: ASSLGQGILYEQY
j_call: TRBJ1-1; v_call: TRBV7-3; cdr3_aa: ASSPGGSGDTEAF
j_call: TRBJ2-7; v_call: TRBV11-2; cdr3_aa: ASSFGSFLSYEQY
j_call: TRBJ1-3; v_call: TRBV7-2; cdr3_aa: ASSQTSDSGNTIY
j_call: TRBJ2-7; v_call: TRBV7-2; cdr3_aa: ASSLGGPSSYEQY
j_call: TRBJ1-1; v_call: TRBV30; cdr3_aa: ALRGLGTEAF
j_call: TRBJ1-5; v_call: TRBV4-1; cdr3_aa: ASSQDQGRPQH
j_call: TRBJ2-7; v_call: TRBV27; cdr3_aa: ASSFEGMREQY
j_call: TRBJ2-5; v_call: TRBV14; cdr3_aa: ASSQGARAETQY
j_call: TRBJ1-1; v_call: TRBV28; cdr3_aa: ASSLPLGGEAF
j_call: TRBJ1-4; v_call: TRBV10-2; cdr3_aa: ASYSGGGGEKLF
j_call: TRBJ1-1; v_call: TRBV7-2; cdr3_aa: ASSLGGTGVPEAF
j_call: TRBJ2-2; v_call: TRBV18; cdr3_aa: ASSPATSDNTGELF
j_call: TRBJ2-7; v_call: TRBV21-1; cdr3_aa: ASTRGEQY
j_call: TRBJ1-2; v_call: TRBV7-2; cdr3_aa: ASSIGGADYGYT
j_call: TRBJ2-7; v_call: TRBV6-5; cdr3_aa: ASSYGPGQYYEQY
j_call: TRBJ2-1; v_call: TRBV7-3; cdr3_aa: ASSLGSAGEQF
j_call: TRBJ1-2; v_call: TRBV7-9; cdr3_aa: ASSLIGTDSLMNYGYT
j_call: TRBJ2-3; v_call: TRBV7-9; cdr3_aa: ASSSGTSGIDTQY
j_call: TRBJ2-3; v_call: TRBV6-6; cdr3_aa: ASSSRRDTQY
j_call: TRBJ1-2; v_call: TRBV4-1; cdr3_aa: ASSQETGPNYGYT
j_call: TRBJ2-2; v_call: TRBV6-5; cdr3_aa: ASSYATGELF
j_call: TRBJ2-5; v_call: TRBV2; cdr3_aa: ASRPGQGARETQY
j_call: TRBJ1-5; v_call: TRBV6-1; cdr3_aa: ASTGTPNQPQH
j_call: TRBJ2-7; v_call: TRBV7-2; cdr3_aa: ASSLAVSGSYEQY